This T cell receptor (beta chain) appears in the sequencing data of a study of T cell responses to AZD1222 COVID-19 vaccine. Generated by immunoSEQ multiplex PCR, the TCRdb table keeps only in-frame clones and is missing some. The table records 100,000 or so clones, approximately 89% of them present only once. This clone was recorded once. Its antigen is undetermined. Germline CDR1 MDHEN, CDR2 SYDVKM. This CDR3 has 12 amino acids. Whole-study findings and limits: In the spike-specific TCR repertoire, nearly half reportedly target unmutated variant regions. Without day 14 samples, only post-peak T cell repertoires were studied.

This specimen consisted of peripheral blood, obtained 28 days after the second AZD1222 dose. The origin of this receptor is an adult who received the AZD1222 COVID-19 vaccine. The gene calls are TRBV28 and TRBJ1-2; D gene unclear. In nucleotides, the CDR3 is TGTGGCACTAGGGAGGGCCCGGGCGGCTACACCTTC. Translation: CGTREGPGGYTF.